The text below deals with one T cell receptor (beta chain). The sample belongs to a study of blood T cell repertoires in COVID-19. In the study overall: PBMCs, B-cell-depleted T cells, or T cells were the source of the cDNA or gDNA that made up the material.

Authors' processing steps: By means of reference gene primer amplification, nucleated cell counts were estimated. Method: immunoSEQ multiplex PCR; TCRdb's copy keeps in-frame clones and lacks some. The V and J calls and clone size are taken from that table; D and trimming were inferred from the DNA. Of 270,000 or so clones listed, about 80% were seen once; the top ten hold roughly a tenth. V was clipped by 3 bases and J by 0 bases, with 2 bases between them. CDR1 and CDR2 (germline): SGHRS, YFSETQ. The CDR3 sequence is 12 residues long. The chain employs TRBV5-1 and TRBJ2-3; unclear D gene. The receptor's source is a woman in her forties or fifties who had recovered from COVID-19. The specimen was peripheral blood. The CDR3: CASSSSTDTQYF. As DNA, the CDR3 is TGCGCCAGCAGCTCTAGCACAGATACGCAGTATTTT.